Following are 16 T cell receptor beta chains from one sample sequenced in a study of blood T cell repertoires in COVID-19. Here immunoSEQ multiplex PCR was the method, and the copy in TCRdb shows in-frame clones only, minus some. The table has a few hundred thousand clones, 65% to 90% seen once. The sequencing input was PBMCs or T cells enriched from blood (not recorded which). The receptors originated from a woman aged 40 to 50 with acute COVID-19.

This chain joins TRBV5-4 and TRBJ2-2; 15 bases match TRBD2. The junction had 6 bases not matched to a gene; V was cut back by 2 bases and J by 4 bases. This CDR3 has 18 amino acids. Germline values: CDR1 SGHNT, CDR2 YYREEE (reference sequence). The CDR3 DNA reads as TGTGCCAGCAGCTTCGGACTAGCGGGAGGGTCTGGCACCGGGGAGCTGTTTTTT. Residues: CASSFGLAGGSGTGELFF.

The chain is built from TRBV10-2 and TRBJ2-1; D is undetermined. Trimming took off 3 bases at V and 8 bases at J, with 5 bases between the two ends. The CDR3 sequence is 11 residues long. CDR1 WSHSY and CDR2 SAAADI come from the germline V gene. This CDR3 reads CASSELDEQFF. The CDR3 DNA follows: TGCGCCAGCAGTGAACTTGATGAGCAGTTCTTC.

The J gene is TRBJ2-2, the V gene TRBV19, with D tentatively TRBD1 (8 bases). This CDR3 contains 16 residues. V lost 5 bases and J lost 2, with 15 bases in between. Looked up from germline, CDR1 is LNHDA and CDR2 is SQIVND (reference sequence). The CDR3 is CASSDHRGGNTGELFF. The CDR3 DNA sequence: TGTGCCAGTAGTGACCACAGGGGGGGAAACACCGGGGAGCTGTTTTTT.

The chain couples TRBV5-1 to TRBJ2-7, with 7 bases aligning to TRBD2. The germline V gene encodes CDR1 SGHRS and CDR2 YFSETQ. The V and J ends lost 0 bases and 0 bases, in that order; junction bases with no gene match: 3. The CDR3 runs to 15 residues. The CDR3 is CASSLAAGSSYEQYF. Here the CDR3 DNA reads TGCGCCAGCAGCTTGGCAGCGGGAAGCTCCTACGAGCAGTACTTC.

The chain uses TRBV10-3 and TRBJ2-1, with 8 bases fitting TRBD2. This CDR3 region has 13 residues. J was trimmed by 12 bases and V by 0 bases; bases with no gene match: 4. Germline-derived CDR1 and CDR2 are ENHRY and SYGVKD. This CDR3 is CAISESESGRQFF. CDR3 nucleotide sequence: TGTGCCATCAGTGAGTCTGAGAGCGGGAGGCAGTTCTTC.

The J gene is TRBJ2-1, the V gene TRBV18, with TRBD2 matching over 10 bases. The germline CDR1 and CDR2 sequences are KGHSH and LQKENI. CDR3 size: 16 residues. The V and J ends lost 5 bases and 6 bases, in that order; junction bases with no gene match: 10. The CDR3 spells CASSDFLAGDANEQFF. CDR3 bases: TGTGCCAGCTCAGATTTCCTAGCGGGAGATGCCAATGAGCAGTTCTTC.

The chain has TRBV6-5 and TRBJ2-1; no firm D call. V was clipped by 6 bases and J by 8 bases, with 11 bases between them. The CDR3 contains 12 residues. Germline V lookup: CDR1 MNHEY, CDR2 SVGAGI. The CDR3 loop reads CASSPNSYEQFF. The CDR3 nucleotides read TGTGCCAGCAGCCCCAATAGCTATGAGCAGTTCTTC.

The V call is TRBV24-1, the J call TRBJ2-1; 8 positions agree with TRBD2. CDR3 size: 16 residues. The junction had 10 bases not matched to a gene; V was cut back by 3 bases and J by 7 bases. From germline, CDR1 is KGHDR and CDR2 SFDVKD. DNA of the CDR3: TGTGCCACCAGTGATCCCGGGACTAGGGCCAAGAATGAGCAGTTCTTC. Protein product: CATSDPGTRAKNEQFF.

V usage is TRBV5-8 and J usage is TRBJ2-1, with TRBD2 matching over 11 bases. Germline V CDR1 and CDR2: SGHTS, YDEGEE. This CDR3 region has 17 residues. Losses at the gene ends were 6 bases for V and 0 bases for J; bases not matched to a gene: 8. Written as DNA, the CDR3 is TGTGCCAGCATTACTAGCGGGAGCCTCAGCTCCTACAATGAGCAGTTCTTC. It encodes CASITSGSLSSYNEQFF. Using reference TRBV5-8 and TRBJ2-1 for the parts outside the CDR3, the full variable domain is EAGVTQSPTHLIKTRGQQATLRCSPISGHTSVYWYQQALGLGLQFLLWYDEGEERNRGNFPPRFSGRQFPNYSSELNVNALELEDSALYLCASITSGSLSSYNEQFFGPGTRLTVL.

This clone was found once. In nucleotides, the CDR3 is TGTGCCAGCAGCTTTAAGACAGGGACAGGTTCACCCCTCCACTTT. It codes for CASSFKTGTGSPLHF. The gene calls are TRBV7-9 and TRBJ1-6, with 8 bases fitting TRBD1. Looked up from germline, CDR1 is SEHNR and CDR2 is FQNEAQ (reference sequence). The CDR3 sequence is 15 residues long. V shed 3 bases, J shed 9 bases, and the junction held 7 bases outside the gene matches.

The CDR3 reads CASSLEAGRHTDTQYF. Written as DNA, the CDR3 is TGTGCCAGCAGCTTAGAAGCGGGAAGACACACAGATACGCAGTATTTT. V is TRBV7-6 and J is TRBJ2-3, with 7 bases identical to TRBD2. Germline V gene data show CDR1 as SGHVS and CDR2 as FNYEAQ. This CDR3 contains 16 residues. Trimming at V came to 1 base and at J to 2 bases, leaving 6 bases not matched to a gene.

The J gene is TRBJ1-6, the V gene TRBV3-1 (or the pseudogene TRBV3-2); no clear D gene. Trimming cost V 5 bases and J 4 bases, with 9 bases left between them. The V gene's germline CDR1 is LGHDT and CDR2 YNNKEL (reference sequence). The CDR3 sequence is 14 residues long. The CDR3 nucleotides are TGTGCCAGCAGCTTCCCGGGATATAATTCACCCCTCCACTTT. It translates to CASSFPGYNSPLHF.

The V and J genes are TRBV11-2 and TRBJ1-2, with a possible D match to TRBD1 (6 bases). CDR1 and CDR2 (germline): SGHAT, FQNNGV. V was trimmed by 7 bases and J by 0 bases, leaving 9 bases between them. The CDR3 is 13 amino acids. In DNA form, the CDR3 reads TGTGCCAGCAAGGACAGAGCTAACTATGGCTACACCTTC. Encoded protein: CASKDRANYGYTF.

V and J are TRBV5-1 and TRBJ2-5; D perhaps matches TRBD1 (6 bases). The CDR3 runs to 15 residues. The V gene lost 1 base and the J gene lost 4 bases, with 14 bases spanning the gap. Germline V CDR1 and CDR2: SGHRS, YFSETQ. CDR3 in amino acids: CASSLWGRFRETQYF. CDR3 in DNA: TGCGCCAGCAGCTTGTGGGGGCGCTTTCGAGAGACCCAGTACTTC.

The V call is TRBV25-1, the J call TRBJ2-4; tentatively, D is TRBD2 (5 bases). This CDR3 has 14 amino acids. V lost 4 bases and J lost 0, with 7 bases in between. CDR1 MGHDK and CDR2 SYGVNS come from the germline V gene. CDR3 residues: CASSGGLAKNIQYF. Written as DNA, the CDR3 is TGTGCCAGCAGTGGCGGGCTAGCCAAAAACATTCAGTACTTC.

V gene TRBV19 combines with J gene TRBJ2-1; 8 nucleotides match TRBD2. The CDR3 extends over 15 amino acids. Germline CDR1 LNHDA, CDR2 SQIVND (reference sequence). Trimming at V came to 5 bases and at J to 2 bases, leaving 5 bases not matched to a gene. The CDR3 sequence: CASSVGLGPYNEQFF. In nucleotides, the CDR3 is TGTGCCAGTAGTGTGGGACTAGGGCCCTACAATGAGCAGTTCTTC.